This T cell receptor beta chain was recorded in a study of blood T cell repertoires in COVID-19. Study in general: There were acute and convalescent COVID-19 samples, and they came from the United States, Italy and Spain. T cells, B-cell-depleted T cells, or PBMCs provided the cDNA or gDNA that served as material.

In the original workflow: How many nucleated cells were present was estimated from reference gene primer amplification. Method: immunoSEQ multiplex PCR; TCRdb's copy keeps in-frame clones and lacks some. That table is the source of V, J and clone size, and D and trimming were worked out from the DNA. The repertoire holds some 78,000 clones, with around 87% as singletons. From germline, CDR1 is SGHRS and CDR2 YFSETQ. Deletions cut 0 bases from V and 5 bases from J, with 19 bases between. CDR3 length equals 17 residues. Input material: peripheral blood. The sequence derives from a woman older than 75 with active or convalescent COVID-19. The chain links TRBV5-1 to TRBJ2-3; D unresolved. CDR3 amino acids: CASSLDGGGAVLDTQYF. The DNA of the CDR3 is TGCGCCAGCAGCTTGGACGGCGGTGGCGCGGTTCTAGATACGCAGTATTTT.